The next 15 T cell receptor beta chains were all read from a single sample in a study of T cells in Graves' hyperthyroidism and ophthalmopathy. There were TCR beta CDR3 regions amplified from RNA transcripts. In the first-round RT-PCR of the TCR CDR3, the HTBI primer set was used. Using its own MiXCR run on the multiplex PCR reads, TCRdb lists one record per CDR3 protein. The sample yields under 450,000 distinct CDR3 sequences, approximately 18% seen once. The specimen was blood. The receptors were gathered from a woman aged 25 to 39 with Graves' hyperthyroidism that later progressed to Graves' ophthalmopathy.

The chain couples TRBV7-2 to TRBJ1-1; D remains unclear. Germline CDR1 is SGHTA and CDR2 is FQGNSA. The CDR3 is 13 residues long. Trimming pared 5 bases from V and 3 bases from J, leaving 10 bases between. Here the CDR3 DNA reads TGTGCCAGCAGCCTCGATATGGACACTGAAGCTTTCTTT. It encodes CASSLDMDTEAFF.

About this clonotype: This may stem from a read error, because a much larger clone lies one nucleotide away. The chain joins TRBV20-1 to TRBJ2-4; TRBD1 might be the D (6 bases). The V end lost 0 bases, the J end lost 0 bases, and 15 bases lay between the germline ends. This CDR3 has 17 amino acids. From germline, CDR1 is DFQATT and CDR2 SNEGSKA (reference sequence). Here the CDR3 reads CSARESRTELAKNIQYF. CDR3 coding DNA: TGCAGTGCTAGAGAATCAAGGACAGAACTAGCCAAAAACATTCAGTACTTC.

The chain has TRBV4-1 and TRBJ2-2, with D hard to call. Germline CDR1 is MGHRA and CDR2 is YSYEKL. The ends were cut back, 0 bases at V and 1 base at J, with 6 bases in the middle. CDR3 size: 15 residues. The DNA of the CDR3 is TGCGCCAGCAGCCAAGATGTGGGGAACACCGGGGAGCTGTTTTTT. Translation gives CASSQDVGNTGELFF.

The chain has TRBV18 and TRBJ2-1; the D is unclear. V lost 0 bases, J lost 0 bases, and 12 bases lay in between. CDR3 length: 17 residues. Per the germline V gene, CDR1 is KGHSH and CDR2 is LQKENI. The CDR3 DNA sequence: TGTGCCAGCTCACCACCGCTATCAGTCAGCTCCTACAATGAGCAGTTCTTC. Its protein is CASSPPLSVSSYNEQFF.

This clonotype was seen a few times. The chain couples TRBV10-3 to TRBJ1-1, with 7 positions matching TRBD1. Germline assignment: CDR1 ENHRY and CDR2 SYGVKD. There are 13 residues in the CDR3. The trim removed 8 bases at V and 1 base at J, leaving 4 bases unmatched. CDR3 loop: CAISDRPNTEAFF. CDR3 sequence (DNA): TGTGCCATCTCGGACAGGCCGAACACTGAAGCTTTCTTT.

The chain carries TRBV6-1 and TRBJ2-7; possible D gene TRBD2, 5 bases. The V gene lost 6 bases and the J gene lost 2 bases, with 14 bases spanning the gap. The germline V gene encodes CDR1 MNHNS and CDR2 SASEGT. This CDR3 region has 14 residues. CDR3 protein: CASRTGMKTYEQYF. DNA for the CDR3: TGTGCCAGCAGAACCGGGATGAAGACCTACGAGCAGTACTTC.

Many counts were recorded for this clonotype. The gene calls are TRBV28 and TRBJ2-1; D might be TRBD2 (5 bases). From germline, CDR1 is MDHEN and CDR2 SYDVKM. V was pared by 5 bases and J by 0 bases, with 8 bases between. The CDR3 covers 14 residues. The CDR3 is CASSGSYSYNEQFF. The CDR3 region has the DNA TGTGCCAGCAGTGGGAGTTACTCCTACAATGAGCAGTTCTTC.

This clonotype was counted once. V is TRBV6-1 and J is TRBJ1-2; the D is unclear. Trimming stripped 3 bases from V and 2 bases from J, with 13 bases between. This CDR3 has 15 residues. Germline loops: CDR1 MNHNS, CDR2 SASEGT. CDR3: CASSETMGLNYGYTF. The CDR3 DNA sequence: TGTGCCAGCAGTGAGACTATGGGCCTCAACTATGGCTACACCTTC.

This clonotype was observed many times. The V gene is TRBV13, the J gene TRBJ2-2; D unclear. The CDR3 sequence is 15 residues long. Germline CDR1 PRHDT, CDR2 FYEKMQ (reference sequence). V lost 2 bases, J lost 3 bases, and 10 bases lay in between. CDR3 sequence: CASSLTEDHTGELFF. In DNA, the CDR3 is TGTGCCAGCAGCTTAACCGAGGACCACACCGGGGAGCTGTTTTTT.

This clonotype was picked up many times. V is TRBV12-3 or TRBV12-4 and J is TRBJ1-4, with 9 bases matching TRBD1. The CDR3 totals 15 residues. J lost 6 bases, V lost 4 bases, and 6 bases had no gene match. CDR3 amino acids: CASSSRGQGDEKLFF. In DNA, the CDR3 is TGTGCCAGCAGTTCCCGGGGACAGGGTGATGAAAAACTGTTTTTT.

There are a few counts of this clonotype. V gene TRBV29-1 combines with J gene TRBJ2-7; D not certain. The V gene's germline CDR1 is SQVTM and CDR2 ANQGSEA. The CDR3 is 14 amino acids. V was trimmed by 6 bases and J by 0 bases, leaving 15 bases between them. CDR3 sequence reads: CSVTGKQTSYEQYF. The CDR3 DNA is TGCAGCGTCACCGGCAAGCAAACCTCCTACGAGCAGTACTTC.

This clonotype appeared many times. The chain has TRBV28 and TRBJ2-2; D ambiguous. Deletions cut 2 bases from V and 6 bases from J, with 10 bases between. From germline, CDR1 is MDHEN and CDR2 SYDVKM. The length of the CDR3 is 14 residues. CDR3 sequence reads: CASSLRLVAGELFF. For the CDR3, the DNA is TGTGCCAGCAGTTTAAGGCTTGTAGCCGGGGAGCTGTTTTTT.

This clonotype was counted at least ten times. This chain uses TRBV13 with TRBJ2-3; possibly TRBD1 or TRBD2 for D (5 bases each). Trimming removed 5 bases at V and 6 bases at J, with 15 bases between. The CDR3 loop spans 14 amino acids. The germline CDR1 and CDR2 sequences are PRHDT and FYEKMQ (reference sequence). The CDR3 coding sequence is TGTGCCAGCAGCGCTGGGACCGCGAAGGATACGCAGTATTTT. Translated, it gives CASSAGTAKDTQYF.

This CDR3 reads CSVEAGMGTGTLEQYF. CDR3 DNA: TGCAGCGTTGAAGCAGGGATGGGGACAGGGACCCTCGAGCAGTACTTC. The J gene is TRBJ2-7, the V gene TRBV29-1; 9 bases map to TRBD1. Germline CDR1 is SQVTM and CDR2 is ANQGSEA. After removal of 1 base from V and 6 bases from J, the junction contained 13 bases not matched to a gene. The CDR3 has 16 residues.

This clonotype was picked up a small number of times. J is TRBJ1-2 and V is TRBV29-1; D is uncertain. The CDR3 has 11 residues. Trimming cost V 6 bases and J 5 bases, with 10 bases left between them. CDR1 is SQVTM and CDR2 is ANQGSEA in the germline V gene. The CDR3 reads CSVKAEYGYTF. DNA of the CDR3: TGCAGCGTCAAGGCAGAGTATGGCTACACCTTC.